The T cell receptor beta chain described here comes from a study of OX40 agonist ivuxolimab in advanced cancers. Notes on the study in general: The expanded peripheral T cells' antigen specificity was not determined.

The method was immunoSEQ multiplex PCR; TCRdb's version includes in-frame clones alone and lacks a portion of them. This sample has 9,500 to 15,000 clones, with about 85% found just once. Losses at the gene ends were 5 bases for V and 3 bases for J; bases not matched to a gene: 8. CDR3 length: 14 amino acids. CDR1 and CDR2 (germline): SGHDT, YYEEEE. In regard to this clone: Its antigen is not known.

The starting material was CD4+ or CD8+ T cells sorted from blood, obtained in a trial of the OX40 agonist ivuxolimab. This sequence was found in an adult with an advanced solid tumor such as melanoma, head and neck, liver or kidney cancer. This chain connects TRBV5-6 to TRBJ2-7, with TRBD2 matching 7 bases. In DNA form, the CDR3 reads TGTGCCAGCAGACCCCAGGGCGGGAGCTACGAGCAGTACTTC. Its translation is CASRPQGGSYEQYF.